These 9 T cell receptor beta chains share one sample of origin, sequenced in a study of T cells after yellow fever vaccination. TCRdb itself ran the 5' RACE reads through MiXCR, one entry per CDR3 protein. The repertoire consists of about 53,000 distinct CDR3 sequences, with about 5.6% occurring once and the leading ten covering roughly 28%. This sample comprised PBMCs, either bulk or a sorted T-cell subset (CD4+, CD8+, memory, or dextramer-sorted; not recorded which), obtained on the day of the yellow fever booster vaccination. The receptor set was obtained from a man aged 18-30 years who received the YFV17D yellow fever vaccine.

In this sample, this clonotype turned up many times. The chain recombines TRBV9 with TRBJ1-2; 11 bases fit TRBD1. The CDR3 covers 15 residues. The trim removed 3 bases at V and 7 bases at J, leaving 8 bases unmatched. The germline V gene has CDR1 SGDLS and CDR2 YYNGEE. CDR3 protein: CASSEVDRGLGGYTF. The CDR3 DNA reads TGTGCCAGCAGCGAGGTGGACAGGGGGCTAGGTGGCTACACCTTC.

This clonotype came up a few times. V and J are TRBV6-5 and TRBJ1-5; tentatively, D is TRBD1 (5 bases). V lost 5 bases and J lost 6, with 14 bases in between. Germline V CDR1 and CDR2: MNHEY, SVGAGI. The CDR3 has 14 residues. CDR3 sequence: CASSPREPSQPQHF. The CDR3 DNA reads TGTGCCAGCAGTCCCAGGGAGCCCAGTCAGCCCCAGCATTTT.

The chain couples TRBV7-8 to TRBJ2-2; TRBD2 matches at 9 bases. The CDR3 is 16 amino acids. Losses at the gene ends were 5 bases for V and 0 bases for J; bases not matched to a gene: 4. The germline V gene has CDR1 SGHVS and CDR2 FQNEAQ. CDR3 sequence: CASSTLAGSNTGELFF. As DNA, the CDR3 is TGTGCCAGCAGCACCCTAGCGGGGTCGAACACCGGGGAGCTGTTTTTT.

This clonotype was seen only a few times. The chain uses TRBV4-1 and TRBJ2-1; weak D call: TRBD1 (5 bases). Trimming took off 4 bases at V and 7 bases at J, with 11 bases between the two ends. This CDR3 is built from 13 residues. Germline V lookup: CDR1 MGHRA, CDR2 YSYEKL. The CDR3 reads CASSRPSGNEQFF. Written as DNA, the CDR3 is TGCGCCAGCAGCCGTCCTTCAGGGAATGAGCAGTTCTTC.

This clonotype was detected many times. This CDR3 is CSVERGEETQYF. The CDR3 DNA reads as TGCAGCGTTGAACGTGGTGAGGAGACCCAGTACTTC. The chain employs TRBV29-1 and TRBJ2-5; no clear D. The V end lost 2 bases, the J end lost 5 bases, and 9 bases lay between the germline ends. Germline V lookup: CDR1 SQVTM, CDR2 ANQGSEA. This CDR3 spans 12 amino acids.

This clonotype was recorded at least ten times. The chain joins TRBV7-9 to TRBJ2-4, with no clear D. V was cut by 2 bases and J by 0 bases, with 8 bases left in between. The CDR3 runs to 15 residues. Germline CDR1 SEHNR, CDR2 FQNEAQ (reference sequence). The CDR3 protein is CASSLIVSAKNIQYF. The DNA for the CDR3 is TGTGCCAGCAGCTTAATCGTGTCAGCCAAAAACATTCAGTACTTC.

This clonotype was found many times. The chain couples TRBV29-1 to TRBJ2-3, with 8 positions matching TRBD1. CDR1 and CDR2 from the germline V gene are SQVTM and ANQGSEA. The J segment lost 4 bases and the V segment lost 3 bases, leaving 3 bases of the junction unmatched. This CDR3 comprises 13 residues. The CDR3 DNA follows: TGCAGCGTTGACGGACAGGGTGCAGATACGCAGTATTTT. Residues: CSVDGQGADTQYF.

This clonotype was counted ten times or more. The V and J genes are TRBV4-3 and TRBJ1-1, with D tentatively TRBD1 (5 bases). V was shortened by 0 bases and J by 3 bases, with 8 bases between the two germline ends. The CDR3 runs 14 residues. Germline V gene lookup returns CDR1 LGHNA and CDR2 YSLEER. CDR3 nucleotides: TGCGCCAGCAGCCAAGATTGGGGGGACACTGAAGCTTTCTTT. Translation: CASSQDWGDTEAFF.

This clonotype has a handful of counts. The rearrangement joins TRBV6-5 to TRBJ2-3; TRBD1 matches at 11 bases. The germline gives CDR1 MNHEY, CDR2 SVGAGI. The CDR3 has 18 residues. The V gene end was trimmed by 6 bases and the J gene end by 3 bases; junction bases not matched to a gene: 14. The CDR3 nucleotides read TGTGCCAGCAGATTGGCGGCTGGACAGGGGGCCGGGACAGATACGCAGTATTTT. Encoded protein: CASRLAAGQGAGTDTQYF.